The 27 T cell receptor beta chains given below trace back to one sample, sequenced in a study of T-cell reconstitution after alpha-beta-depleted transplantation in children (dated by TCRdb to about 2016). Libraries were prepared through PCR. Sequencing took place on an Illumina HiSeq 2500. Molecular barcoding was employed in the preparation of TCR libraries, with unique molecular identifiers being used to normalize TCRbeta repertoire quantification. TCRdb redid the processing of the public reads, applying fastp at Q25 and MiXCR, and retained in-frame beta chains. Rows are combined by CDR3 protein, so each entry shows the most common genes and DNA. The sample profile shows a few hundred thousand distinct CDR3 sequences; 9.5% to 13% of them were found once. The ten largest clones capture roughly 5.5% of the sample. The specimen comprised PBMCs from the stem cell graft donor, sampled from the stem cell graft. The receptors here all came from a human donor who donated a stem cell graft to a child with acute myeloid leukemia.

CDR3 sequence reads: CASSLEGSDMLAKNIQYF. The CDR3 nucleotides read TGCGCCAGCAGCTTGGAAGGCTCGGACATGTTAGCCAAAAACATTCAGTACTTC. The V and J genes are TRBV5-1 and TRBJ2-4; perhaps TRBD1 as D (5 bases). CDR1 SGHRS and CDR2 YFSETQ come from the germline V gene. Deletions cut 0 bases from V and 0 bases from J, with 16 bases between. The CDR3 consists of 18 residues.

This clonotype turned up a few times. The rearrangement joins TRBV5-1 to TRBJ2-7; D not resolved. V was pared by 6 bases and J by 7 bases, with 20 bases between. Germline V gene sequence: CDR1 SGHRS, CDR2 YFSETQ. This CDR3 has 14 residues. As DNA, the CDR3 is TGCGCCAGCAACGTTCGCCCATCGGGCGGTGAGCAGTACTTC. This encodes CASNVRPSGGEQYF. The full variable domain, in which reference TRBV5-1 and TRBJ2-7 provide the parts outside the CDR3, is KAGVTQTPRYLIKTRGQQVTLSCSPISGHRSVSWYQQTPGQGLQFLFEYFSETQRNKGNFPGRFSGRQFSNSRSEMNVSTLELGDSALYLCASNVRPSGGEQYFGPGTRLTVT.

This clonotype was seen only a few times. The chain links TRBV5-5 to TRBJ2-3, with 13 bases that match TRBD2. The V and J ends lost 4 bases and 2 bases, in that order; junction bases with no gene match: 7. This CDR3 contains 17 residues. The V gene's germline CDR1 is SGHKS and CDR2 YYEKEE (reference sequence). In DNA, the CDR3 is TGTGCCAGCAGCGGGGGACTAGCGGGGATATACACAGATACGCAGTATTTT. Amino acids: CASSGGLAGIYTDTQYF.

J is TRBJ2-5 and V is TRBV20-1; D not certain. Trimming pared 1 base from V and 7 bases from J, leaving 13 bases between. The germline gives CDR1 DFQATT, CDR2 SNEGSKA (reference sequence). The length of the CDR3 is 13 residues. The CDR3 here is CSARVPASRTQYF. In nucleotides, the CDR3 is TGCAGTGCTAGAGTCCCAGCCTCCCGGACCCAGTACTTC.

This clonotype was found a few times. The genes are TRBV30 and TRBJ2-3; 13 bases fit TRBD2. This CDR3 has 17 amino acids. V trimming: 2 bases; J trimming: 2 bases; junction bases outside the gene matches: 7. Germline V gene sequence: CDR1 GTSNPN, CDR2 SVGIG (reference sequence). DNA for the CDR3: TGTGCCTGGAGTAGAGGTGGACTAGCGGGAGACACAGATACGCAGTATTTT. Amino acids: CAWSRGGLAGDTDTQYF.

V and J are TRBV12-3 or TRBV12-4 and TRBJ2-1, with D unclear. This CDR3 comprises 13 residues. Trimming stripped 4 bases from V and 5 bases from J, with 9 bases between. CDR3 in amino acids: CASSSSGHNEQFF. DNA for the CDR3: TGTGCCAGCAGTTCCTCGGGCCACAATGAGCAGTTCTTC.

This clonotype was found a few times. This chain connects TRBV12-3 or TRBV12-4 to TRBJ2-7, with D tentatively TRBD2 (5 bases). CDR3 length equals 12 residues. Trimming left V 6 bases short and J 7 bases short, with 13 bases between. For the CDR3, the DNA is TGTGCCAGCAGCCTCCTAGCCGGGGAGCAGTACTTC. Its protein product is CASSLLAGEQYF.

This clonotype was picked up a small number of times. The chain has TRBV6-1 and TRBJ1-5; D remains unclear. The ends were cut back, 6 bases at V and 3 bases at J, with 15 bases in the middle. This CDR3 is built from 15 residues. Germline loops: CDR1 MNHNS, CDR2 SASEGT. This CDR3 is CASSRIYQPNQPQHF. In DNA, the CDR3 is TGTGCCAGCAGCCGGATCTACCAACCCAATCAGCCCCAGCATTTT.

The genes are TRBV12-3 or TRBV12-4 and TRBJ2-1; D is undetermined. CDR3 size: 15 residues. V lost 2 bases, J lost 0 bases, and 8 bases lay in between. This CDR3 is CASSLRRSSYNEQFF. CDR3 nucleotide sequence: TGTGCCAGCAGTTTACGCAGGAGCTCCTACAATGAGCAGTTCTTC.

This clonotype was observed many times. This chain uses TRBV24-1 with TRBJ2-1, with 8 nucleotides matching TRBD2. V lost 2 bases, J lost 6 bases, and 5 bases stayed unmatched. Germline CDR1 and CDR2: KGHDR and SFDVKD. This CDR3 contains 15 residues. The CDR3 loop is CATSDSRGAINEQFF. The CDR3 DNA follows: TGTGCCACCAGTGATTCGCGGGGGGCGATCAATGAGCAGTTCTTC.

V and J are TRBV5-6 and TRBJ1-1; the match to TRBD1 covers 9 bases. In germline, CDR1 is SGHDT, CDR2 YYEEEE. The CDR3 runs 15 residues. Losses at the gene ends were 4 bases for V and 0 bases for J; bases not matched to a gene: 4. The CDR3 DNA reads as TGTGCCAGCAGCCTACGGACAGGGGTGAACACTGAAGCTTTCTTT. Translating gives CASSLRTGVNTEAFF.

V and J are TRBV7-8 and TRBJ2-3, with TRBD2 matching 11 bases. Germline CDR1 reads SGHVS; CDR2 reads FQNEAQ. Trimming at V came to 3 bases and at J to 0 bases, leaving 2 bases not matched to a gene. This CDR3 region has 16 residues. The CDR3 loop reads CASSLGLAVSTDTQYF. The CDR3 bases are TGTGCCAGCAGCTTGGGACTAGCGGTTAGCACAGATACGCAGTATTTT.

This clonotype was observed a few times. The chain combines TRBV5-1 with TRBJ2-1; TRBD2 matches at 9 bases. Trimming removed 0 bases from V and 8 bases from J; junction bases left unmatched: 9. The CDR3 has 16 residues. Germline-derived CDR1 and CDR2 are SGHRS and YFSETQ. This CDR3 reads CASSLAVSGRSDEQFF. The CDR3 nucleotides read TGCGCCAGCAGCTTGGCAGTTAGCGGGAGATCGGATGAGCAGTTCTTC.

The chain uses TRBV7-2 and TRBJ1-2; 8 nucleotides agree with TRBD1. Germline V gene sequence: CDR1 SGHTA, CDR2 FQGNSA. This CDR3 contains 13 residues. V trimming: 1 base; J trimming: 7 bases; junction bases outside the gene matches: 2. The CDR3 region has the DNA TGTGCCAGCAGCTTAGTCGACAGGGGTGGCTACACCTTC. This sequence encodes CASSLVDRGGYTF.

In its sample, this clonotype was seen a few times. This chain joins TRBV20-1 and TRBJ2-5; perhaps TRBD2 as D (7 bases). Germline V gene data show CDR1 as DFQATT and CDR2 as SNEGSKA (reference sequence). The V and J ends lost 0 bases and 2 bases respectively, with 22 bases between them. The CDR3 totals 18 residues. The CDR3 sequence: CSARDFPGGFGGQETQYF. CDR3 in DNA: TGCAGTGCTAGAGATTTTCCGGGGGGCTTCGGGGGTCAAGAGACCCAGTACTTC.

This clonotype was counted a few times. The rearrangement uses TRBV6-5 and TRBJ1-3, with 7 positions matching TRBD1. CDR1 is MNHEY, CDR2 SVGAGI, per germline. CDR3 size: 16 residues. Unmatched junction bases numbered 9, after V lost 5 bases and J lost 2 bases. CDR3 protein: CASSLTGEKAGNTIYF. DNA of the CDR3: TGTGCCAGCAGTCTAACAGGGGAAAAGGCTGGAAACACCATATATTTT.

The table lists this clonotype with a few counts. The chain couples TRBV5-1 to TRBJ1-2; TRBD1 aligns across 10 bases. Germline assignment: CDR1 SGHRS and CDR2 YFSETQ. CDR3 length equals 15 residues. V lost 5 bases, J lost 4 bases, and 8 bases stayed unmatched. The CDR3 spells CASRLDRGRPYGYTF. CDR3 in DNA: TGCGCCAGCAGACTAGACAGGGGGCGCCCCTATGGCTACACCTTC.

This clonotype was detected a few times. This chain joins TRBV3-1 and TRBJ1-5; no firm D call. Germline V gene sequence: CDR1 LGHDT, CDR2 YNNKEL (reference sequence). This CDR3 contains 15 residues. Trimming cost V 1 base and J 3 bases, with 10 bases left between them. The CDR3 DNA reads TGTGCCAGCAGCCAAGTCGCAGGCCACAATCAGCCCCAGCATTTT. Protein sequence: CASSQVAGHNQPQHF.

This clonotype was seen a handful of times. J is TRBJ2-7 and V is TRBV20-1, with 10 bases aligning to TRBD2. With 8 bases clipped from V and 5 bases from J, the junction kept 9 bases outside the gene matches. The V gene's germline CDR1 is DFQATT and CDR2 SNEGSKA (reference sequence). CDR3 size: 13 residues. The DNA for the CDR3 is TGCAGTCCTCGACAAGCGGGAGGGAACGAGCAGTACTTC. As protein: CSPRQAGGNEQYF.

This clonotype was seen only a few times. The chain carries TRBV6-2 or TRBV6-3 and TRBJ2-2, with 10 nucleotides matching TRBD2. Germline V gene data show CDR1 as MNHEY and CDR2 as SVGEGT. With 6 bases clipped from V and 5 bases from J, the junction kept 6 bases outside the gene matches. CDR3 length: 15 amino acids. The CDR3 here is CASRDSGRRTGELFF. CDR3 nucleotides: TGTGCCAGCAGAGATAGCGGGAGGAGAACCGGGGAGCTGTTTTTT.

J is TRBJ2-3 and V is TRBV7-2; D unresolved. Germline CDR1 SGHTA, CDR2 FQGNSA. The CDR3 length is 17 residues. Trimming pared 1 base from V and 0 bases from J, leaving 14 bases between. As DNA, the CDR3 is TGTGCCAGCAGCTTAGGGGTGGGGTCTACTAGCACAGATACGCAGTATTTT. This codes for CASSLGVGSTSTDTQYF.

In its sample, this clonotype was seen a few times. The genes are TRBV4-2 and TRBJ2-7; the D gene is possibly TRBD1 (7 bases). V gave up 6 bases and J gave up 4 bases, with 19 bases separating them. The CDR3 is 15 residues long. CDR1 and CDR2 from the germline V gene are LGHNA and YNFKEQ. The CDR3 reads CASSPSGDSQYEQYF. In nucleotides, the CDR3 is TGTGCCAGCAGTCCGTCGGGGGACAGCCAGTACGAGCAGTACTTC.

This clonotype was recorded a few times. This chain connects TRBV7-2 to TRBJ2-7, with TRBD1 matching 9 bases. The germline gives CDR1 SGHTA, CDR2 FQGNSA. The J segment lost 4 bases and the V segment lost 4 bases, leaving 8 bases of the junction unmatched. The CDR3 loop spans 15 amino acids. The CDR3 DNA reads TGTGCCAGCAGCTCCGGACAGGGGAAACCATACGAGCAGTACTTC. The encoded protein is CASSSGQGKPYEQYF. The full variable domain, its missing parts supplied by reference TRBV7-2 and TRBJ2-7, is GAGVSQSPSNKVTEKGKDVELRCDPISGHTALYWYRQSLGQGLEFLIYFQGNSAPDKSGLPSDRFSAERTGGSVSTLTIQRTQQEDSAVYLCASSSGQGKPYEQYFGPGTRLTVT.

There are a few counts of this clonotype. Here the CDR3 reads CASSLSQGKGEDTQYF. The DNA of the CDR3 is TGTGCCAGCAGCTTAAGCCAGGGAAAGGGCGAAGACACGCAGTATTTT. This chain connects TRBV7-3 to TRBJ2-3; tentative D call: TRBD1 (5 bases). From germline, CDR1 is SGHTA and CDR2 FQGTGA. The CDR3 contains 16 residues. V lost 1 base to trimming and J lost 9 bases, with 20 bases between them.

V gene TRBV7-2 combines with J gene TRBJ2-7; D is unresolved. Germline lookup yields CDR1 SGHTA and CDR2 FQGNSA. The CDR3 contains 13 residues. Trimming removed 1 base at V and 7 bases at J, with 11 bases between. CDR3 DNA: TGTGCCAGCAGCTTAGTTTCCGTGGGAGAGCAGTACTTC. This encodes CASSLVSVGEQYF. Based on the CDR3 plus reference TRBV7-2 and TRBJ2-7, the full variable domain is GAGVSQSPSNKVTEKGKDVELRCDPISGHTALYWYRQSLGQGLEFLIYFQGNSAPDKSGLPSDRFSAERTGGSVSTLTIQRTQQEDSAVYLCASSLVSVGEQYFGPGTRLTVT.

A few counts support this clonotype. The rearrangement uses TRBV4-1 and TRBJ2-5; possible D gene TRBD2, 6 bases. V lost 1 base, J lost 4 bases, and 16 bases lay in between. The CDR3 is 16 residues long. Germline V gives CDR1 MGHRA, CDR2 YSYEKL. CDR3 sequence reads: CASSQVVTSRGETQYF. Written as DNA, the CDR3 is TGCGCCAGCAGCCAAGTGGTCACTAGCAGAGGAGAGACCCAGTACTTC.

In its sample, this clonotype was seen many times. The chain uses TRBV12-3 or TRBV12-4 and TRBJ1-6; D is unclear. V was shortened by 2 bases and J by 7 bases, with 6 bases between the two germline ends. This CDR3 region has 13 residues. CDR3 DNA sequence: TGTGCCAGCAGTTTAATGAGAAATTCACCCCTCCACTTT. As protein: CASSLMRNSPLHF.